These T cell receptor beta chains were read from a single sample in a study of blood T cell repertoires in COVID-19. This table comes from immunoSEQ multiplex PCR, and its TCRdb copy is limited to in-frame clones, with some not included. The data contain some 300,000 clones, around 92% of them singletons. The material sequenced was peripheral blood. The receptors shown here come from a woman aged 25 to 39 with COVID-19, enrolled during active disease. The CDR3 runs from the conserved cysteine through the conserved F or W. D genes are given only for firm matches.

-	TRBV7-9	CASSLDRSYTF
TRBD1	TRBV28	CASSGPRDRLPTDTQYF
-	TRBV6-4	CASSDGRGSGANVLTF
TRBD1	TRBV28	CASSFGDRAHIQYF
TRBD1	TRBV18	CASSFAGGTYNEQFF
TRBD2	TRBV3-1/TRBV3-2	CASSHRSGGAETQYF
-	TRBV6-5	CASSYSPQTPEAFF
-	TRBV12-3/TRBV12-4	CASRHESSSPLHF
-	TRBV6-5	CANSTAELTYGYTF
TRBD2	TRBV7-9	CASSGGTSSEQFF
TRBD1	TRBV19	CASSIRDSSYEQYF
TRBD1	TRBV18	CASSHQDQGASYNEQFF
-	TRBV28	CASSGQGQPQHF
-	TRBV11-3	CASSTAGRYEQYF
-	TRBV19	CASRAPAGGRDGYTF
-	TRBV5-1	CASSLYRRQQAFF
TRBD1	TRBV7-9	CASSGTGGYEQYF
TRBD1	TRBV19	CASSAGTGTSSSYEQYF
-	TRBV7-8	CASSQRPQGQETQYF
-	TRBV9	CASSPSGGPNTIYF
-	TRBV6-1	CASSERVRTYGYTF
-	TRBV7-9	CASSPRLGEQFF
-	TRBV7-9	CASSLSQRPRARGETQYF